Given below is one T cell receptor (beta chain) in context. Its cognate antigen is unknown. The data originate from a study of blood T cells in healthy people across ages. Together with a sample-barcoded 5' primer, a J-beta primer mix was included in a second PCR lasting roughly 7 to 11 cycles. At least 2.5 million CDR3-containing paired-end reads were obtained per sample. One entry per CDR3 protein, called by TCRdb with MiXCR from the 5' RACE reads. The data show about 1.8 million distinct CDR3 sequences, about 49% seen once. Findings of the study overall: Aged donors had fewer naive CD4+ cells and lower diversity than long-lived donors.

The clonotype originates from a woman aged 40 to 50 in good health. Input material: blood.

CDR3 bases: TGTGCCAGCCAGGGACAGATCATGAACACTGAAGCTTTCTTT. This gives the protein CASQGQIMNTEAFF. The chain has TRBV6-1 and TRBJ1-1; TRBD1 aligns across 7 bases. This CDR3 is 14 amino acids long. V was clipped by 8 bases and J by 0 bases; unmatched bases: 6. Germline loops: CDR1 MNHNS, CDR2 SASEGT.